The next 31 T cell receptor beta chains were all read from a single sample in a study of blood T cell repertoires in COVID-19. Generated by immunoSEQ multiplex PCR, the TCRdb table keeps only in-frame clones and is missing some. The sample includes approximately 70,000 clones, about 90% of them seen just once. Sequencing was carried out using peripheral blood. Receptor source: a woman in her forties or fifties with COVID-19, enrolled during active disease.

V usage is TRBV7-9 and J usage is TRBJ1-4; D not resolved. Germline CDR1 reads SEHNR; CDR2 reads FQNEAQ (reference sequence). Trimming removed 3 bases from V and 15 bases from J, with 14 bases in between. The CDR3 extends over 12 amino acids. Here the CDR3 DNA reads TGTGCCAGCAGCTTGGGCATGGCCGGTGTGTTTTTT. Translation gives CASSLGMAGVFF.

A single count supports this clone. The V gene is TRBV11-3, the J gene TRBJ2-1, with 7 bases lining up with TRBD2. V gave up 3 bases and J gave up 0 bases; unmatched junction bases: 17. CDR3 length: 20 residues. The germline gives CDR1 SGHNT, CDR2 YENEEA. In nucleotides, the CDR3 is TGTGCCAGCAGCTTTCCCCGGGGGACTAACCAACAAAGCTCCTACAATGAGCAGTTCTTC. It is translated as CASSFPRGTNQQSSYNEQFF.

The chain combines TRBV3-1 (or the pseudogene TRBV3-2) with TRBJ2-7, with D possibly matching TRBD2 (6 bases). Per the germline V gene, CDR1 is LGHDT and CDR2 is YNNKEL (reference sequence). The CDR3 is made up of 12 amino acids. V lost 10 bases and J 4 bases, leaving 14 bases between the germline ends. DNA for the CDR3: TGTGCCACGGCCGGGGGTCGGTACGAGCAGTACTTC. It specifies CATAGGRYEQYF.

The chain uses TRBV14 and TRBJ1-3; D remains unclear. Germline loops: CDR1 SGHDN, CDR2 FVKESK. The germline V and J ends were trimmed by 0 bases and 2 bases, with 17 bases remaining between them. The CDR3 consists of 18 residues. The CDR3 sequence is CASSQDQRGLITGNTIYF. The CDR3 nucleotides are TGTGCCAGCAGCCAAGATCAAAGAGGTTTAATAACTGGAAACACCATATATTTT.

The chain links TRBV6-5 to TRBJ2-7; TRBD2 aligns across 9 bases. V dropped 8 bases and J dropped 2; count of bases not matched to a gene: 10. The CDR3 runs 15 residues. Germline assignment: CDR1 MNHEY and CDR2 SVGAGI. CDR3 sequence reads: CASRRGVAGAYEQYF. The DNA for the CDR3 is TGTGCCAGCCGTCGGGGGGTAGCGGGAGCCTACGAGCAGTACTTC.

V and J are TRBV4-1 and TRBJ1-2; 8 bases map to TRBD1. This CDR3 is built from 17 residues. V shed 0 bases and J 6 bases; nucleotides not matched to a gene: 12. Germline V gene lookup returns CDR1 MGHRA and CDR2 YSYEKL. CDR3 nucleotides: TGCGCCAGCAGCCAAGACCCCCCCCAGGGGGCAAGGAATGGCTACACCTTC. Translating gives CASSQDPPQGARNGYTF.

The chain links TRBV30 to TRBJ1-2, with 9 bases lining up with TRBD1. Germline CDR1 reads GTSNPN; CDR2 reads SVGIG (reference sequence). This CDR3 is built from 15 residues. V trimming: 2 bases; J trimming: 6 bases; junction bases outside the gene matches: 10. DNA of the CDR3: TGTGCCTGGAGTTGGACAGGGGCAAGTGTCGATGGCTACACCTTC. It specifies CAWSWTGASVDGYTF.

CDR3 region: CASSTQGSTEAFF. The CDR3 region has the DNA TGTGCCAGCAGTACTCAGGGCTCCACTGAAGCTTTCTTT. The rearrangement uses TRBV12-3 or TRBV12-4 and TRBJ1-1; possible D gene TRBD1, 5 bases. The CDR3 consists of 13 residues. V lost 5 bases to trimming and J lost 4 bases, with 11 bases between them.

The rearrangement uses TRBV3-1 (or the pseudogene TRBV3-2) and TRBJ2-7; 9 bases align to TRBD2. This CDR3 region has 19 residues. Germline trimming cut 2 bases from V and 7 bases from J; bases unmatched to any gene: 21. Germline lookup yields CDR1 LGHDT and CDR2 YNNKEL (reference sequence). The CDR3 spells CASSQPEETSGPRGEEQYF. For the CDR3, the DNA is TGTGCCAGCAGCCAACCCGAAGAAACTAGCGGGCCACGCGGGGAGGAGCAGTACTTC.

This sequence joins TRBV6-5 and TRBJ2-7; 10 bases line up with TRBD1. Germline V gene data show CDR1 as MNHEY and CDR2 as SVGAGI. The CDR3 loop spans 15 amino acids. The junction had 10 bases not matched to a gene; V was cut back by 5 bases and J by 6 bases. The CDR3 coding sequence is TGTGCCAGCAGTCCCCCGGGACAGGGGTTTGGCGAGCAGTACTTC. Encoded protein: CASSPPGQGFGEQYF.

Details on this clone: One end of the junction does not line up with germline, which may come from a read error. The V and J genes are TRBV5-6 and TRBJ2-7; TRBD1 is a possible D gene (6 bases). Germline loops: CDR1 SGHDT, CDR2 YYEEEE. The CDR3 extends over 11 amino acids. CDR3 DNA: TGTGCCAGCAGCTTGAACAGGGAGTTTTTTTTC. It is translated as CASSLNREFFF.

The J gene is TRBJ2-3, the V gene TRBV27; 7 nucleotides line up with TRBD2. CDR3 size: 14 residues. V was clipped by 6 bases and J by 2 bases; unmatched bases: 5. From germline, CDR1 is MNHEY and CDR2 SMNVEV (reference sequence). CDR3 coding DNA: TGTGCCAGCAGAGGACTAGGGGACACAGATACGCAGTATTTT. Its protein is CASRGLGDTDTQYF.

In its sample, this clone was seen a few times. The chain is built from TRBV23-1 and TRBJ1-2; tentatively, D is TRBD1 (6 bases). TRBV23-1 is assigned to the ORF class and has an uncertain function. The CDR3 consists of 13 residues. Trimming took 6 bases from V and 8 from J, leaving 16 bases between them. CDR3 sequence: CASSPGHGSGYTF. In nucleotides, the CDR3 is TGCGCCAGCAGCCCGGGACACGGGTCGGGCTACACCTTC.

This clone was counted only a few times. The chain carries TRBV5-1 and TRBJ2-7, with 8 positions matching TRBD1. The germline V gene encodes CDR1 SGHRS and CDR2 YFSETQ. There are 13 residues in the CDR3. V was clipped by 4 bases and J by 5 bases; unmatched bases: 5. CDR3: CASSPGQGHEQYF. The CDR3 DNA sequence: TGCGCCAGCAGCCCAGGACAGGGCCACGAGCAGTACTTC.

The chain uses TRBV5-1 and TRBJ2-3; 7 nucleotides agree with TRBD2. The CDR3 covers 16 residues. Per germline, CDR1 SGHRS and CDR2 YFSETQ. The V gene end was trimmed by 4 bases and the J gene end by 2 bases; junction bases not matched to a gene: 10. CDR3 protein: CASSPGGRKYTDTQYF. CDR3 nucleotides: TGCGCCAGCAGCCCGGGGGGTCGGAAATACACAGATACGCAGTATTTT. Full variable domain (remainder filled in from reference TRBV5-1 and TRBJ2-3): KAGVTQTPRYLIKTRGQQVTLSCSPISGHRSVSWYQQTPGQGLQFLFEYFSETQRNKGNFPGRFSGRQFSNSRSEMNVSTLELGDSALYLCASSPGGRKYTDTQYFGPGTRLTVL.

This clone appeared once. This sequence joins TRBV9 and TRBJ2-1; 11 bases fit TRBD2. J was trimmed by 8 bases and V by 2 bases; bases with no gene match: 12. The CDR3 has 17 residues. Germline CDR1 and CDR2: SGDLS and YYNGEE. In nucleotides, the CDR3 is TGTGCCAGCAGCGTCTACGGTACTAGCGGGAGTCGCTATGAGCAGTTCTTC. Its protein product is CASSVYGTSGSRYEQFF.

The CDR3 sequence: CASSYSYNSPLHF. As DNA, the CDR3 is TGTGCCAGCAGCTACTCCTATAATTCACCCCTCCACTTT. V and J are TRBV27 and TRBJ1-6, with D unclear. V was cut by 6 bases and J by 0 bases, with 3 bases left in between. CDR1 and CDR2 from the germline V gene are MNHEY and SMNVEV (reference sequence). This CDR3 has 13 amino acids.

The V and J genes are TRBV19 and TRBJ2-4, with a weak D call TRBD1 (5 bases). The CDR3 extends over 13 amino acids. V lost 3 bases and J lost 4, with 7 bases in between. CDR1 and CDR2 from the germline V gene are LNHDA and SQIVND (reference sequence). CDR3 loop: CASSMDNKNIQYF. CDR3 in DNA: TGTGCCAGTAGTATGGACAATAAAAACATTCAGTACTTC.

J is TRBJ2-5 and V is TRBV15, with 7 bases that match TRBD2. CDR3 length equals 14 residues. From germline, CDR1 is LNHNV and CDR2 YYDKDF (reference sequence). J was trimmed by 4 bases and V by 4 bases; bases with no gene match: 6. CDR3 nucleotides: TGTGCCACCAGCACCCCGTCGGGGGGAGAGACCCAGTACTTC. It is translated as CATSTPSGGETQYF.

The CDR3 spells CASSLPGLTYEQYF. The CDR3 bases are TGTGCCAGCAGTTTACCAGGGCTTACCTACGAGCAGTACTTC. The V gene is TRBV28, the J gene TRBJ2-7; D is possibly TRBD1 (5 bases). The CDR3 totals 14 residues. The V end was cut by 2 bases, the J end by 2 bases, with 10 bases between. Looked up from germline, CDR1 is MDHEN and CDR2 is SYDVKM. Full variable domain (outside the CDR3, taken from reference TRBV28 and TRBJ2-7): DVKVTQSSRYLVKRTGEKVFLECVQDMDHENMFWYRQDPGLGLRLIYFSYDVKMKEKGDIPEGYSVSREKKERFSLILESASTNQTSMYLCASSLPGLTYEQYFGPGTRLTVT.

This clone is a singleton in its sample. CDR3 region: CASSFRQGSYGYTF. The DNA of the CDR3 is TGTGCCTCGTCATTTCGACAGGGAAGCTATGGCTACACCTTC. The rearrangement uses TRBV10-3 and TRBJ1-2, with 7 bases lining up with TRBD1. This CDR3 is 14 amino acids long. Germline V lookup: CDR1 ENHRY, CDR2 SYGVKD. V trimming: 11 bases; J trimming: 4 bases; junction bases outside the gene matches: 13.

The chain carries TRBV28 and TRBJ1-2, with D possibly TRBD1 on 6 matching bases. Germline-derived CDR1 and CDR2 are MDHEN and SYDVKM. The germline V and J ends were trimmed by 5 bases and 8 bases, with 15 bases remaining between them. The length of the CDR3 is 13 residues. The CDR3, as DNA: TGTGCCAGCAGTCCAAGACCAGGGGTAGGCTACACCTTC. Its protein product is CASSPRPGVGYTF.

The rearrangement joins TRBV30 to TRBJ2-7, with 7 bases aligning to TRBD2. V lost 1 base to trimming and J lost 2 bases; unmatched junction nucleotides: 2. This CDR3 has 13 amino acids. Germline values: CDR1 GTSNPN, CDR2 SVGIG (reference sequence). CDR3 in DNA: TGTGCCTGGAGTGCAGGGACTACCTACGAGCAGTACTTC. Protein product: CAWSAGTTYEQYF.

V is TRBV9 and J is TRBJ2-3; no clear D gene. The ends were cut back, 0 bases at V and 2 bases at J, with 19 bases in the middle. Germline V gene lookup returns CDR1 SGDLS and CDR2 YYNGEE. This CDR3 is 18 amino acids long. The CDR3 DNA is TGTGCCAGCAGCGTAGCTACAACTACACCACACCTCACAGATACGCAGTATTTT. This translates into CASSVATTTPHLTDTQYF.

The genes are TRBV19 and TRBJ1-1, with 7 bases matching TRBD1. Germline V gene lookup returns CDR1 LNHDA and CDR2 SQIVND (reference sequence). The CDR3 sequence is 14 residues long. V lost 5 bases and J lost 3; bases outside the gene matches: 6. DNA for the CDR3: TGTGCCAGTAGTGCTACAGGGGACTACACTGAAGCTTTCTTT. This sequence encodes CASSATGDYTEAFF.

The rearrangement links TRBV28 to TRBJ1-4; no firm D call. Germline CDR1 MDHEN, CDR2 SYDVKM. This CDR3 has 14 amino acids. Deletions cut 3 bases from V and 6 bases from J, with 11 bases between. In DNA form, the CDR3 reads TGTGCCAGCAGTTTCACCGGGGTGGATGAAAAACTGTTTTTT. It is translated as CASSFTGVDEKLFF.

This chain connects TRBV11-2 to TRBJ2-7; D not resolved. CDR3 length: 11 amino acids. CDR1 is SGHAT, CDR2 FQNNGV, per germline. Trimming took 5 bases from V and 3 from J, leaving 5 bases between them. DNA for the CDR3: TGTGCCAGCAGCCACATCTACGAGCAGTACTTC. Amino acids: CASSHIYEQYF. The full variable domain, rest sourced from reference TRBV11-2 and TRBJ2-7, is EAGVAQSPRYKIIEKRQSVAFWCNPISGHATLYWYQQILGQGPKLLIQFQNNGVVDDSQLPKDRFSAERLKGVDSTLKIQPAKLEDSAVYLCASSHIYEQYFGPGTRLTVT.

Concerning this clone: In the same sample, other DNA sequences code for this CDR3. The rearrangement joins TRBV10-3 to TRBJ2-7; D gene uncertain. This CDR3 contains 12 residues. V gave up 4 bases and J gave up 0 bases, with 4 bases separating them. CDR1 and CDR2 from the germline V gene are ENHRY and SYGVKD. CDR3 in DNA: TGTGCCATCAGTGGTAGCTCCTACGAGCAGTACTTC. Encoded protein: CAISGSSYEQYF.

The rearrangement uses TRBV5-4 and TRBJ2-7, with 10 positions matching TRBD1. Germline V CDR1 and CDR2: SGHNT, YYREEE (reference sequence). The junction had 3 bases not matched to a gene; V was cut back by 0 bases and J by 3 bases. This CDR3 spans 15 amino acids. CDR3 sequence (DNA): TGTGCCAGCAGCTTGGGGGACAGGGGCGACTACGAGCAGTACTTC. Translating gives CASSLGDRGDYEQYF.

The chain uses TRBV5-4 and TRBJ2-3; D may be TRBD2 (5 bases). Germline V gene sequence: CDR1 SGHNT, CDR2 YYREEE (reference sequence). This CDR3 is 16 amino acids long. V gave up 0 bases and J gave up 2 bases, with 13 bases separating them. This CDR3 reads CASSLGAQRNTDTQYF. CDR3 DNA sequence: TGTGCCAGCAGCTTGGGGGCCCAGCGGAACACAGATACGCAGTATTTT.

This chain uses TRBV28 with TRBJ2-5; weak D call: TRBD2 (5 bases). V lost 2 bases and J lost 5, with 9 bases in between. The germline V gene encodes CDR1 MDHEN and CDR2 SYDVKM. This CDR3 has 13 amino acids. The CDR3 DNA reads TGTGCCAGCAGTTTAATTAGCGAGGAGACCCAGTACTTC. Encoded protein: CASSLISEETQYF.